Listed below are T cell receptor beta chains from one sample, sequenced in a study of T cells after yellow fever vaccination. TCRdb re-derived calls from the 5' RACE reads in MiXCR, one entry per CDR3 protein. The sample holds about 260,000 distinct CDR3 sequences; over 10% are singletons and the top ten take 0.5% to 0.6%. The sample consisted of CD4+ T cells sorted from PBMCs, taken 45 days after the yellow fever booster vaccination. The receptors shown here come from a man aged 25-45 years who received the YFV17D yellow fever vaccine. CDR3s include the opening cysteine and the closing phenylalanine or tryptophan. The order of the fields is J gene, D gene, clone size, V gene, CDR3 DNA, CDR3 protein. A D gene is named only where the DNA matches it firmly. Clone size is stated in some rows and not others, as once, few, many or a class when expanded.

>TRBJ2-7|-|many|TRBV5-1
TGCGCCAGCAGCTTGGAAGGCGAGCAGTACTTC
CASSLEGEQYF
>TRBJ2-2|-|many|TRBV11-2
TGTGCCAGCAGCTTACACTCTGACACCGGGGAGCTGTTTTTT
CASSLHSDTGELFF
>TRBJ2-7|-|-|TRBV5-6
TGTGCCAGCAGCTCCGCACTGAACTACGAGCAGTACTTC
CASSSALNYEQYF
>TRBJ2-7|-|-|TRBV28
TGTGCCAGCAGTTTATCCTTGGGGCGGGCAAAGTACGAGCAGTACTTC
CASSLSLGRAKYEQYF
>TRBJ2-3|TRBD2|few|TRBV20-1
TGCAGTGCTACCCGGACTAGCGGGAGCCCAGATACGCAGTATTTT
CSATRTSGSPDTQYF
>TRBJ1-1|TRBD1|-|TRBV20-1
TGCAGTGCAAGACAGGGGCTTGAAGCTTTCTTT
CSARQGLEAFF
>TRBJ2-2|-|-|TRBV3-1
TGTGCCACCGCGAGGGCCGCGAACACCGGGGAGCTGTTTTTT
CATARAANTGELFF
>TRBJ2-5|-|-|TRBV7-9
TGTGCCAGCAGCCTCCTGGACTACCAAGAGACCCAGTACTTC
CASSLLDYQETQYF
>TRBJ2-5|-|-|TRBV7-2
TGTGCCAGCAGCTCCCGGGTGGAAGAGACCCAGTACTTC
CASSSRVEETQYF
>TRBJ2-3|TRBD2|-|TRBV20-1
TGCAGTGCTAGACCCCTCAGCGGGAGGGATACGCAGTATTTT
CSARPLSGRDTQYF
>TRBJ2-1|-|-|TRBV4-3
TGCGCCAGCAGCCCCCGGGCACAAGGGGCCTACAATGAGCAGTTCTTC
CASSPRAQGAYNEQFF
>TRBJ2-3|-|few|TRBV10-2
TGCGCCAGCAGTGAAATGCGGGATACGCAGTATTTT
CASSEMRDTQYF
>TRBJ2-2|TRBD2|-|TRBV6-1
TGTGCCAGCAGAAAACAGGGATTCCCGACTAGCGTGAACACCGGGGAGCTGTTTTTT
CASRKQGFPTSVNTGELFF
>TRBJ2-3|-|-|TRBV20-1
TGCAGTGCTAGAGATCAGGCAGATACGCAGTATTTT
CSARDQADTQYF
>TRBJ2-1|-|-|TRBV20-1
TGCAGTGCTAGTTCCATGTACCTCAAGTTCTTC
CSASSMYLKFF
>TRBJ2-1|-|few|TRBV6-1
TGTGCCAGCAGTCCGAGGGGGTCCCCCAGCGATGAGCAGTTCTTC
CASSPRGSPSDEQFF
>TRBJ2-2|-|-|TRBV19
TGTGCCAGTAGTATTCAGTTCACCAGCGGGGAGCTGTTTTTT
CASSIQFTSGELFF
>TRBJ2-1|-|few|TRBV7-2
TGTGCCAGCAGCTTAGGGTGGCTAGGGGTGGCCAATGAGCAGTTCTTC
CASSLGWLGVANEQFF
>TRBJ2-3|-|many|TRBV20-1
TGCAGTGCTACCGGGGCAGGGGGGAGAGATACGCAGTATTTT
CSATGAGGRDTQYF
>TRBJ2-3|-|few|TRBV7-3
TGTGCCAGCAGCCCGGGTAGAGAACCAGATACGCAGTATTTT
CASSPGREPDTQYF